The rows below give T cell receptor beta chains drawn from one sample of a study of vaccination and CD4 T cells after COVID-19. These receptors' antigens are unknown. TCRdb analysed the PCR reads with MiXCR anew, one entry per CDR3 protein. The sample lists about 16,000 distinct CDR3 sequences, under 75% occurring once. Sequencing input: CD4+ T cells from blood, cultured in vitro. Receptors originate from a human donor who had recovered from COVID-19. The CDR3 runs from the conserved cysteine through the conserved F or W. The order of the fields is V gene, CDR3 protein.

>TRBV6-1
CASSLTGSSNSPLHF
>TRBV24-1
CATSDQRQDSNTGELFF
>TRBV5-1
CASSHMEAGNTIYF
>TRBV6-1
CASSEVVRQPQHF
>TRBV15
CATGLGVYGSYNSPLHF
>TRBV6-1
CASSEDRGEETQYF
>TRBV6-5
CASSSSGAGPYNEQFF
>TRBV7-9
CASSLLDRGLRYF
>TRBV21-1
CASSNIGTGPTGELFF
>TRBV14
CASSRDLAGGDTQYF
>TRBV20-1
CSAHTSGGSDTQYF
>TRBV27
CASRFSRNTGELFF
>TRBV25-1
CASSPYQETQYF
>TRBV7-3
CASGGANTGELFF
>TRBV30
CAWSKTRVQPQHF
>TRBV6-1
CASSDYVGRGDEKLFF
>TRBV20-1
CSARRENTGELFF
>TRBV6-1
CASRASGSYEQFF
>TRBV19
CASTSQSSYSNQPQHF
>TRBV6-1
CASSAGVSPLHF
>TRBV11-1
CASSLDLERGGYEQYF
>TRBV24-1
CATSDSTGPAETQYF
>TRBV30
CAWGQGAVGYTF
>TRBV5-1
CASSFAGGSYNEQFF
>TRBV7-6
CASSLVTGATEAFF
>TRBV7-2
CASSLQGGREQYF
>TRBV12-3/TRBV12-4
CASSWAAGTGGKDEQYF
>TRBV5-1
CASSGGRGLDTEAFF
>TRBV18
CASSPQGNRGYGYTF
>TRBV7-2
CASSLIERNYGYTF
>TRBV6-1
CASSKGQGTYGYTF
>TRBV11-2
CASSSRGVQETQYF
>TRBV11-3
CASSLAGGNTEAFF
>TRBV4-2
CASSLNREDIQYF
>TRBV24-1
CATSGRTSAHTDTQYF
>TRBV20-1
CSATTSGREWDTEAFF
>TRBV19
CASTWARVDYGYTF
>TRBV6-2/TRBV6-3
CASSYRGLAAVTQYF
>TRBV19
CASSIAGRDQPQHF
>TRBV20-1
CSARRASETQYF
>TRBV15
CATSRTSGRAGEQYF
>TRBV20-1
CSATGGPPKNIQYF
>TRBV7-9
CASSPIMEGGLREQYF
>TRBV6-4
CASSDSAGGGYTF
>TRBV7-9
CASSPGTGGFTTEAFF
>TRBV6-5
CASSYSGGSGPTEAFF
>TRBV2
CASSPRSRMGETQYF
>TRBV15
CATSQGGDTQYF
>TRBV19
CASSGQKGLPAFF
>TRBV2
CASSVGTGPSSPLHF
>TRBV12-3/TRBV12-4
CASSRANSNQPQHF
>TRBV7-2
CASSPFGQGDGYTF
>TRBV20-1
CSAMSRANTGELFF
>TRBV27
CASSFRERAEAFF
>TRBV2
CASSVRAQYF
>TRBV28
CASSSRPPYEQYF
>TRBV7-2
CASSLDPGPYEQYF